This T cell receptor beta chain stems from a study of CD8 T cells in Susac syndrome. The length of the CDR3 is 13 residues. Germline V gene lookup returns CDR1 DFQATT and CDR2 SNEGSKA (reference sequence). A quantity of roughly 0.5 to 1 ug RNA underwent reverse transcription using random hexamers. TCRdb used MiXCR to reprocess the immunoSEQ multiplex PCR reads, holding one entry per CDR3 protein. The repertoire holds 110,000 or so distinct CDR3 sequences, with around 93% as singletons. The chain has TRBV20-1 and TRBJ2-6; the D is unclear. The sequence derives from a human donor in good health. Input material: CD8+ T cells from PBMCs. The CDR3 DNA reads TGCAGGGCCGACGGCTCTGGGGCCAACGTCCTGACTTTC. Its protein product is CRADGSGANVLTF.